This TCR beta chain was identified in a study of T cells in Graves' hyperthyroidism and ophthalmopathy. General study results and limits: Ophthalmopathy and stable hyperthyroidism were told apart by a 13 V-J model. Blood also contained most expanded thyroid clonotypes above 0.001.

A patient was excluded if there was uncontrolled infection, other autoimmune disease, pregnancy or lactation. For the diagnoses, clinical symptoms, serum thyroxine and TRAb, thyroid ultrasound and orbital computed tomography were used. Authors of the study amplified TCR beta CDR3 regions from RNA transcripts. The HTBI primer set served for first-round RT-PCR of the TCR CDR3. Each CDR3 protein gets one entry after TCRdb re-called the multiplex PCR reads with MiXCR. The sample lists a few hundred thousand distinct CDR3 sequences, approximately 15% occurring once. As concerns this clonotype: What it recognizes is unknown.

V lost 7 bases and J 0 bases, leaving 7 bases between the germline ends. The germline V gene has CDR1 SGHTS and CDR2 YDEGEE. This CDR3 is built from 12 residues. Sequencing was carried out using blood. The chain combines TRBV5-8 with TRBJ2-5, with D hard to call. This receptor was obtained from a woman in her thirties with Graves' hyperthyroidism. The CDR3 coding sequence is TGTGCCAGCCTCCGATACCAAGAGACCCAGTACTTC. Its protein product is CASLRYQETQYF. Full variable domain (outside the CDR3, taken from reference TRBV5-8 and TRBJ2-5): EAGVTQSPTHLIKTRGQQATLRCSPISGHTSVYWYQQALGLGLQFLLWYDEGEERNRGNFPPRFSGRQFPNYSSELNVNALELEDSALYLCASLRYQETQYFGPGTRLLVL.